The TCR beta chain described here comes from a study of shared clonotypes between healthy human individuals. About the research overall: Two women and a few men aged 18 to 49 made up the donors. The study, taken as a whole, reports: Relative to memory subsets, naive subsets generally showed larger estimated richness.

Worth noting for this clone: Antigen unknown. The sample carries other DNA sequences with the same CDR3.

Measured with immunoSEQ multiplex PCR; TCRdb has only the in-frame clones, and not every one. The table has 1.5 million to 2.5 million clones, less than 95% seen once; the top ten hold 1.2%. CD45RO-negative, CCR7-positively selected cells formed the naive CD8 fraction, excluding terminally differentiated effector memory CD45RA+ cells. The CDR3 has 14 residues. V lost 3 bases, J lost 4 bases, and 12 bases lay in between. The V gene's germline CDR1 is MDHEN and CDR2 SYDVKM. This sequence originates from a young man in good health. This chain joins TRBV28 and TRBJ2-5; D tentatively reads TRBD1 or TRBD2 (6 bases each). Sequenced material: naive CD8+ T cells sorted from blood. The CDR3 sequence is CASSFSGAGETQYF. The CDR3 DNA is TGTGCCAGCAGTTTTTCGGGGGCCGGAGAGACCCAGTACTTC. Filled out from reference TRBV28 and TRBJ2-5, the complete variable domain reads DVKVTQSSRYLVKRTGEKVFLECVQDMDHENMFWYRQDPGLGLRLIYFSYDVKMKEKGDIPEGYSVSREKKERFSLILESASTNQTSMYLCASSFSGAGETQYFGPGTRLLVL.